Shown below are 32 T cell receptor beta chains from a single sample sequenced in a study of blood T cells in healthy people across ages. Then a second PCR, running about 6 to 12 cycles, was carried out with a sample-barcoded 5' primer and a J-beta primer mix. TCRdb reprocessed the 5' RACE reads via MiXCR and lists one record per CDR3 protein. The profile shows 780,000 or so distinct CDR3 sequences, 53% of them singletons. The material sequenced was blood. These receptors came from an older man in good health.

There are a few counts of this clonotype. This chain's CDR3 is CATSFLREQYF. CDR3 sequence (DNA): TGTGCCACCTCTTTCCTGCGCGAGCAGTACTTC. The chain carries TRBV6-2 or TRBV6-3 and TRBJ2-7; D is uncertain. Germline-derived CDR1 and CDR2 are MNHEY and SVGEGT. There are 11 residues in the CDR3. The V end was cut by 10 bases, the J end by 6 bases, with 13 bases between.

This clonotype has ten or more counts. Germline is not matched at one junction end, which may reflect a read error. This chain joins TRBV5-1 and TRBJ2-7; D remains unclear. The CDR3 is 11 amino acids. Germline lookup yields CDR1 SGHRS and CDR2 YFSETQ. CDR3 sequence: CASSLNYEQYF. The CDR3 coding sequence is TGTGCCAGCAGTCTCAACTACGAGCAGTACTTC.

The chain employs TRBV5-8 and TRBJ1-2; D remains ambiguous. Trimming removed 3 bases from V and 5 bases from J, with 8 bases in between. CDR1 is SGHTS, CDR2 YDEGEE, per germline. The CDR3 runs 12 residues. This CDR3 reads CASSSILYGYTF. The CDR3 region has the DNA TGTGCCAGCAGCTCTATTTTATATGGCTACACCTTC.

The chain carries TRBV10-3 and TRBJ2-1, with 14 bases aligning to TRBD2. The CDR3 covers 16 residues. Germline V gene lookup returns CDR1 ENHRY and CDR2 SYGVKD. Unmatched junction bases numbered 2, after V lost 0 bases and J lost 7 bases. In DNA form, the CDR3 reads TGTGCCATCAGTGAGTCGAGACTAGCGGGGGGGAATGAGCAGTTCTTC. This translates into CAISESRLAGGNEQFF.

CDR3 loop: CASSQERDMYAYF. DNA for the CDR3: TGCGCCAGCAGCCAAGAACGGGACATGTACGCGTATTTT. The chain combines TRBV4-1 with TRBJ2-3; tentative D call: TRBD1 (6 bases). Germline V gives CDR1 MGHRA, CDR2 YSYEKL. This CDR3 contains 13 residues. V was clipped by 0 bases and J by 14 bases, with 15 bases between them.

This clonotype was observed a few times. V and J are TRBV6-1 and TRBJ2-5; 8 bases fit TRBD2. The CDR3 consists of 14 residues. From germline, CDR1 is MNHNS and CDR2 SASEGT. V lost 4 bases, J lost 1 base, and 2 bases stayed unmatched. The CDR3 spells CASSGLASQETQYF. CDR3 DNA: TGTGCCAGCAGTGGACTAGCGTCCCAAGAGACCCAGTACTTC.

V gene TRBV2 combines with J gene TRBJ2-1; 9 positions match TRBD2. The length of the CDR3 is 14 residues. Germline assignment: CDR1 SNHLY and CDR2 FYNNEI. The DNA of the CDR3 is TGTGCGTTCCCTAGCGGGATGGCACGCAATGAGCAGTTCTTC. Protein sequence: CAFPSGMARNEQFF.

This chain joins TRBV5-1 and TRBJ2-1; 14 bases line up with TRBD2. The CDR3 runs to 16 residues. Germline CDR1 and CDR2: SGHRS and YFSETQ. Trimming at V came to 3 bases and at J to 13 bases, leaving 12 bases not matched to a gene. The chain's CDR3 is CASSYGTSGRRETQFF. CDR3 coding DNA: TGCGCCAGCAGCTATGGGACTAGCGGGAGAAGGGAGACCCAGTTCTTC.

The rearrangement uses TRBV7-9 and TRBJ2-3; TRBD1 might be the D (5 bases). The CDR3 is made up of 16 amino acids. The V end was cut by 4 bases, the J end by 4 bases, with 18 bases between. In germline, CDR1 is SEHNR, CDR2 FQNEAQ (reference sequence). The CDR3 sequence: CASSSFSGKAADTQYF. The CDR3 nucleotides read TGTGCCAGCAGCTCGTTTTCAGGGAAGGCGGCAGATACGCAGTATTTT.

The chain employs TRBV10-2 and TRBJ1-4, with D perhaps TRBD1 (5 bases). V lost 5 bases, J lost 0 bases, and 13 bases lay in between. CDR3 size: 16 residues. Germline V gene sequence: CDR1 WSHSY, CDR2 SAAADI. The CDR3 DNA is TGCGCCAGCAGTTCACCGCAGGGCGCAACTAATGAAAAACTGTTTTTT. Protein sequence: CASSSPQGATNEKLFF.

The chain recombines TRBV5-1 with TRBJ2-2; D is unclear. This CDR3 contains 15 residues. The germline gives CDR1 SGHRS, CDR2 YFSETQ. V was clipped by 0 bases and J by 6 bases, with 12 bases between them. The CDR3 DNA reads TGCGCCAGCAGCTTGGCCTGTGGTGCCCCCGGGGAGCTGTTTTTT. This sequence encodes CASSLACGAPGELFF.

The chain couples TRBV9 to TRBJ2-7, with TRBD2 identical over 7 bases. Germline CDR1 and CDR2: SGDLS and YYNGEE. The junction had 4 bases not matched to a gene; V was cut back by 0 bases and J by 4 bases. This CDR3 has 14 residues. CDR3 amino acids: CASSVALADYEQYF. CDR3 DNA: TGTGCCAGCAGCGTAGCTCTAGCGGATTACGAGCAGTACTTC.

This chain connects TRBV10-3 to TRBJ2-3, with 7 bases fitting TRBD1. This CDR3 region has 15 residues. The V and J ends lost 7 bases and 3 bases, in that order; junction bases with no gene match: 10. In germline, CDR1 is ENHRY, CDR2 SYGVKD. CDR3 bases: TGTGCCATCAAAGATGGGACAGCCGGGACAGATACGCAGTATTTT. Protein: CAIKDGTAGTDTQYF.

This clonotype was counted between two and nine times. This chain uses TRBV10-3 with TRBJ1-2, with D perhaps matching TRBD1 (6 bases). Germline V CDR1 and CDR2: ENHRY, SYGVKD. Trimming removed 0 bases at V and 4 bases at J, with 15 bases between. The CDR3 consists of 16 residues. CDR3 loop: CAISESRGIGGYGYTF. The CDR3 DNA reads TGTGCCATCAGTGAGTCGAGGGGGATCGGGGGCTATGGCTACACCTTC.

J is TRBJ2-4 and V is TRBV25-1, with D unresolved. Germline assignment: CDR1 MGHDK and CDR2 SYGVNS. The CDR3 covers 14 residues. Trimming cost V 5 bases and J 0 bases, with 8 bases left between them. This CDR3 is CASSPIVAKNIQYF. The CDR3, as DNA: TGTGCCAGCAGTCCCATAGTAGCCAAAAACATTCAGTACTTC. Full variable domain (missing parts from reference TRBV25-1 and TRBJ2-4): EADIYQTPRYLVIGTGKKITLECSQTMGHDKMYWYQQDPGMELHLIHYSYGVNSTEKGDLSSESTVSRIRTEHFPLTLESARPSHTSQYLCASSPIVAKNIQYFGAGTRLSVL.

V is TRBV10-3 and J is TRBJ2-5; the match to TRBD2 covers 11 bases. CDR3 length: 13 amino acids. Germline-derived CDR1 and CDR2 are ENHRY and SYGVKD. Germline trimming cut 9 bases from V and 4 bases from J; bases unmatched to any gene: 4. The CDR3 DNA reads TGTGCCATTAGCGGGAGGGCCGGAGAGACCCAGTACTTC. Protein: CAISGRAGETQYF.

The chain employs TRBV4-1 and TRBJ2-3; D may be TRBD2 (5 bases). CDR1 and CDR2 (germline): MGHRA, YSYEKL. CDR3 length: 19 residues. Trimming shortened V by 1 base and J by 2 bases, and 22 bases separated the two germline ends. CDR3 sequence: CASSQVNQAASYVTDTQYF. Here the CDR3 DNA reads TGCGCCAGCAGCCAAGTAAACCAAGCGGCTTCATATGTCACAGATACGCAGTATTTT.

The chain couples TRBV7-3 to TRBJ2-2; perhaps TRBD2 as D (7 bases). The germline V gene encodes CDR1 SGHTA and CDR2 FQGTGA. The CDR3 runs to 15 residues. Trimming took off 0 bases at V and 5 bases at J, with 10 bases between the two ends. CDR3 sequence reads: CASSLTGGATGELFF. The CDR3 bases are TGTGCCAGCAGCTTAACTGGGGGGGCGACCGGGGAGCTGTTTTTT.

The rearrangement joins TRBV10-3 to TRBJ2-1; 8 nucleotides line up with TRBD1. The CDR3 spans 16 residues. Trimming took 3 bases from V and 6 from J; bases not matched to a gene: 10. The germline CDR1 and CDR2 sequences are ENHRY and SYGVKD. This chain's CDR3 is CAISDPGQGLPNEQFF. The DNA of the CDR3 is TGTGCCATCAGTGACCCTGGACAGGGTTTACCCAATGAGCAGTTCTTC.

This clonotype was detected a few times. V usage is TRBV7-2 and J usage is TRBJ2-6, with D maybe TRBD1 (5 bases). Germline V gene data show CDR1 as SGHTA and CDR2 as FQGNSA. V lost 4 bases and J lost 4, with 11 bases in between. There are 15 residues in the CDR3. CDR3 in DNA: TGTGCCAGCAGCTCCGGACAACCAGGGGCCAACGTCCTGACTTTC. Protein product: CASSSGQPGANVLTF.

The CDR3 region is CASSSGRGDYEQYF. CDR3 sequence (DNA): TGTGCCAGCAGTAGCGGGAGGGGAGACTACGAGCAGTACTTC. This chain connects TRBV6-6 to TRBJ2-7, with 10 bases fitting TRBD2. J lost 3 bases, V lost 5 bases, and 4 bases had no gene match. Germline CDR1 MNHNY, CDR2 SVGAGI (reference sequence). The CDR3 covers 14 residues.

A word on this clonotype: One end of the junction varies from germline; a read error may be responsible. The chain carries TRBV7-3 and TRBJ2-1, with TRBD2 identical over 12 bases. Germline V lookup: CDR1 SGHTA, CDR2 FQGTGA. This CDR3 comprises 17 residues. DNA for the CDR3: TGTGCCAGCAGCATAACCGGGACTAGCGGGCAGAGCAATGAGCAGTTCTTC. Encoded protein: CASSITGTSGQSNEQFF.

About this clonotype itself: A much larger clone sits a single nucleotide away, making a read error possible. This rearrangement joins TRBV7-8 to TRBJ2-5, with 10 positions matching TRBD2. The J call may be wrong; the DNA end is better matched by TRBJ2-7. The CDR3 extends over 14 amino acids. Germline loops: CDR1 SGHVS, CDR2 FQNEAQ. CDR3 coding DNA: TGTGCCACGACACGGGCTAGCGGGAGTTGCGAGCAGTACTTC. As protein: CATTRASGSCEQYF.

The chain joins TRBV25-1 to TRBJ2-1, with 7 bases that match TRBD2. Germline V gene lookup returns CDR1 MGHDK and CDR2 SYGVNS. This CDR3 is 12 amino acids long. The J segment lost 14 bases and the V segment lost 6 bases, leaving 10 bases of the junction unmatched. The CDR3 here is CASSERGLKEFF. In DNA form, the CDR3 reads TGTGCCAGCAGCGAAAGGGGACTAAAGGAGTTCTTC.

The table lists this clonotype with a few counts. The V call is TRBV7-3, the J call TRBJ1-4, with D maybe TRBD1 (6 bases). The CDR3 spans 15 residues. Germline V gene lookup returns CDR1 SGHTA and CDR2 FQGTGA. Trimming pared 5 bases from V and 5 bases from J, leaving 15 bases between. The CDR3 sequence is CASSKGGGHNEKLFF. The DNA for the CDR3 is TGTGCCAGCAGCAAAGGCGGGGGCCACAATGAAAAACTGTTTTTT. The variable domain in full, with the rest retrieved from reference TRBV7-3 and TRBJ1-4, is GAGVSQTPSNKVTEKGKYVELRCDPISGHTALYWYRQSLGQGPEFLIYFQGTGAADDSGLPNDRFFAVRPEGSVSTLKIQRTERGDSAVYLCASSKGGGHNEKLFFGSGTQLSVL.

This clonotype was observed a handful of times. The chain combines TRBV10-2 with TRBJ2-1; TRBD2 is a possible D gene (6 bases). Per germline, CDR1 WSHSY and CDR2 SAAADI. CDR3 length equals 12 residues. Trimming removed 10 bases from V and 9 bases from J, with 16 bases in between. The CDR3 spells CATSGTGVEQFF. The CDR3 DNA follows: TGCGCCACTTCAGGGACGGGAGTTGAGCAGTTCTTC.

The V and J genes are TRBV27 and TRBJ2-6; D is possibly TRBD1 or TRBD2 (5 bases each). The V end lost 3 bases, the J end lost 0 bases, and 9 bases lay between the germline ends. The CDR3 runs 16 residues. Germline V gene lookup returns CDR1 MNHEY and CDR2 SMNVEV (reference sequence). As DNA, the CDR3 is TGTGCCAGCAGTTTCCGGGGCGGCTCTGGGGCCAACGTCCTGACTTTC. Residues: CASSFRGGSGANVLTF.

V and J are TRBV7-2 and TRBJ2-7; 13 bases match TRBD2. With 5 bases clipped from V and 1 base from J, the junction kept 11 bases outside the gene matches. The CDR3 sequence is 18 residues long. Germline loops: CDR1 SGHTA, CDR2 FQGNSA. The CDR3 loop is CASSPGTSGARRSYEQYF. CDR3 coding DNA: TGTGCCAGCAGCCCTGGGACTAGCGGGGCACGGCGATCCTACGAGCAGTACTTC.

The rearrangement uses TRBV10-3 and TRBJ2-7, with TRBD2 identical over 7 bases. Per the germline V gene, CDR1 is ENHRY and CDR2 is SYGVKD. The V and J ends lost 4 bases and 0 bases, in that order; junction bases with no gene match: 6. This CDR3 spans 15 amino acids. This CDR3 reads CAISGPGGSSYEQYF. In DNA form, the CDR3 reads TGTGCCATCAGTGGACCGGGGGGTAGCTCCTACGAGCAGTACTTC.

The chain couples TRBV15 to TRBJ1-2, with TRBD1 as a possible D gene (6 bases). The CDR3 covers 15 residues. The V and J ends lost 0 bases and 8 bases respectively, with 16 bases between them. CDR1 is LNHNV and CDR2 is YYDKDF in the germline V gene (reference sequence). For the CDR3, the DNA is TGTGCCACCAGCAGAGAGCGGGGGGCGAGGGGAGGCTACACCTTC. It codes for CATSRERGARGGYTF. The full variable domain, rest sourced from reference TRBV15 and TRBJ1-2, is DAMVIQNPRYQVTQFGKPVTLSCSQTLNHNVMYWYQQKSSQAPKLLFHYYDKDFNNEADTPDNFQSRRPNTSFCFLDIRSPGLGDTAMYLCATSRERGARGGYTFGSGTRLTVV.

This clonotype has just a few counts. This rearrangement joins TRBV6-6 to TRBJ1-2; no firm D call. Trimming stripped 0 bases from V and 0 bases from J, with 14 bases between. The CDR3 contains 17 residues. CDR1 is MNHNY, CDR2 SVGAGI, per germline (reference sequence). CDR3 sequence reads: CASSYSGLAATNYGYTF. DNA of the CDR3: TGTGCCAGCAGTTACTCGGGGTTGGCAGCAACTAACTATGGCTACACCTTC.

CDR3 coding DNA: TGTGCCAGCAGCTCTAGAGTAGCGGGAGTAACGGAGACCCGGTACTTC. Its protein product is CASSSRVAGVTETRYF. The genes are TRBV7-2 and TRBJ2-7; TRBD2 matches at 9 bases. Germline CDR1 and CDR2: SGHTA and FQGNSA. The CDR3 length is 16 residues. V trimming: 4 bases; J trimming: 12 bases; junction bases outside the gene matches: 19.